Listed here is a single TCR beta chain. The junction departs from the called germline gene at one end, perhaps through a read error. The sample originates from a study of control samples from healthy donors and cancer patients. This CDR3 is 11 amino acids long. Germline V gene lookup returns CDR1 SQVTM and CDR2 ANQGSEA. Profiling relied on immunoSEQ multiplex PCR, and the TCRdb table lists in-frame clones only, not all of them. The sample contains 90,000 or so clones, around 90% of which appear only once. The sequencing input was PBMCs. The receptor was isolated from a woman aged 45-65 years with colorectal cancer. The V call is TRBV29-1, the J call TRBJ1-1; no reliable D call. The CDR3 nucleotides are TGCAGCGTAGAAGCGAACACTGAAGCTTTCTTT. It specifies CSVEANTEAFF.